The 28 T cell receptor beta chains below come from one sample, sequenced in a study of T cell responses to AZD1222 COVID-19 vaccine. The table came from immunoSEQ multiplex PCR; TCRdb's copy has only in-frame clones and leaves some out. The table shows 110,000 to 150,000 clones, with 80% to 95% occurring only once. This material consisted of peripheral blood, taken on day 0 of AZD1222 vaccination. The source of these receptors is an adult in good health.

This chain joins TRBV6-1 and TRBJ1-3; TRBD1 agrees at 7 bases. The germline V gene encodes CDR1 MNHNS and CDR2 SASEGT. This CDR3 spans 16 amino acids. J lost 0 bases, V lost 3 bases, and 5 bases had no gene match. The CDR3 nucleotides read TGTGCCAGCAGTGAGATCGACAGGGTCTCTGGAAACACCATATATTTT. The encoded protein is CASSEIDRVSGNTIYF.

The V gene is TRBV27, the J gene TRBJ2-2; D tentatively fits TRBD1 or TRBD2 (5 bases each). From germline, CDR1 is MNHEY and CDR2 SMNVEV (reference sequence). V was pared by 5 bases and J by 3 bases, with 16 bases between. CDR3 length: 16 residues. In DNA form, the CDR3 reads TGTGCCAGCAGTGATACCGGGACGGTGGACACCGGGGAGCTGTTTTTT. It codes for CASSDTGTVDTGELFF.

The V and J genes are TRBV30 and TRBJ2-5; tentatively, D is TRBD2 (6 bases). Looked up from germline, CDR1 is GTSNPN and CDR2 is SVGIG (reference sequence). The ends were cut back, 0 bases at V and 5 bases at J, with 13 bases in the middle. The CDR3 length is 14 residues. The CDR3 sequence: CAWSVVGGWETQYF. The CDR3 nucleotides are TGTGCCTGGAGTGTAGTCGGGGGTTGGGAGACCCAGTACTTC.

The rearrangement links TRBV7-2 to TRBJ2-7; 9 bases match TRBD2. This CDR3 contains 16 residues. With 3 bases clipped from V and 1 base from J, the junction kept 7 bases outside the gene matches. Germline CDR1 is SGHTA and CDR2 is FQGNSA. The DNA for the CDR3 is TGTGCCAGCAGCTTTGGCGGGAGGGCTCTTTCCTACGAGCAGTACTTC. As protein: CASSFGGRALSYEQYF.

The V gene is TRBV19, the J gene TRBJ1-2; D perhaps matches TRBD1 (5 bases). The V and J ends lost 2 bases and 1 base respectively, with 8 bases between them. The CDR3 covers 14 residues. Germline V lookup: CDR1 LNHDA, CDR2 SQIVND (reference sequence). DNA for the CDR3: TGTGCCAGTAGTATATCAGGGATTAACTATGGCTACACCTTC. This gives the protein CASSISGINYGYTF. Variable domain in full (rest from reference TRBV19 and TRBJ1-2): DGGITQSPKYLFRKEGQNVTLSCEQNLNHDAMYWYRQDPGQGLRLIYYSQIVNDFQKGDIAEGYSVSREKKESFPLTVTSAQKNPTAFYLCASSISGINYGYTFGSGTRLTVV.

The chain uses TRBV6-5 and TRBJ2-7; D ambiguous. Trimming left V 0 bases short and J 4 bases short, with 16 bases between. The CDR3 has 16 amino acids. CDR1 is MNHEY, CDR2 SVGAGI, per germline. In nucleotides, the CDR3 is TGTGCCAGCAGTTACTCGGACGGCGGTTCGTATTACGAGCAGTACTTC. Amino acids: CASSYSDGGSYYEQYF.

The J gene is TRBJ2-5, the V gene TRBV5-1, with D perhaps matching TRBD1 (6 bases). CDR1 and CDR2 (germline): SGHRS, YFSETQ. V lost 0 bases, J lost 5 bases, and 11 bases lay in between. This CDR3 is 14 amino acids long. CDR3 in amino acids: CASSLAGVGETQYF. For the CDR3, the DNA is TGCGCCAGCAGCTTGGCAGGGGTTGGGGAGACCCAGTACTTC.

J is TRBJ2-5 and V is TRBV28; D gene ambiguous. CDR3 length: 12 amino acids. Germline CDR1 is MDHEN and CDR2 is SYDVKM. V lost 2 bases and J lost 4, with 5 bases in between. CDR3 sequence: CASSLRTETQYF. CDR3 nucleotides: TGTGCCAGCAGTTTACGTACAGAGACCCAGTACTTC. Full variable domain (rest looked up from reference TRBV28 and TRBJ2-5): DVKVTQSSRYLVKRTGEKVFLECVQDMDHENMFWYRQDPGLGLRLIYFSYDVKMKEKGDIPEGYSVSREKKERFSLILESASTNQTSMYLCASSLRTETQYFGPGTRLLVL.

This sequence joins TRBV5-6 and TRBJ2-6; D remains unclear. The CDR3 is 15 residues long. V shed 0 bases and J shed 1 base, with 5 bases lying between them. From germline, CDR1 is SGHDT and CDR2 YYEEEE. The CDR3 coding sequence is TGTGCCAGCAGCTTGGGACGGTCTGGGGCCAACGTCCTGACTTTC. Translated, it gives CASSLGRSGANVLTF.

This rearrangement joins TRBV6-5 to TRBJ1-4; D is possibly TRBD1 (5 bases). Germline CDR1 is MNHEY and CDR2 is SVGAGI. The CDR3 runs to 14 residues. V was shortened by 2 bases and J by 1 base, with 5 bases between the two germline ends. For the CDR3, the DNA is TGTGCCAGCAGTTACGGGGGAACTAATGAAAAACTGTTTTTT. Protein sequence: CASSYGGTNEKLFF.

The V gene is TRBV5-5, the J gene TRBJ1-3; tentative D call: TRBD1 (6 bases). This CDR3 is built from 14 residues. Per germline, CDR1 SGHKS and CDR2 YYEKEE (reference sequence). The V and J ends lost 4 bases and 4 bases respectively, with 12 bases between them. CDR3 amino acids: CASSGAGAGNTIYF. CDR3 in DNA: TGTGCCAGCAGCGGGGCAGGGGCCGGAAACACCATATATTTT.

This clone appeared once. The rearrangement joins TRBV6-2 or TRBV6-3 to TRBJ2-3, with D perhaps matching TRBD1 or TRBD2 (5 bases each). Trimming removed 0 bases from V and 7 bases from J, with 14 bases in between. Germline-derived CDR1 and CDR2 are MNHEY and SVGEGT. This CDR3 has 15 residues. In nucleotides, the CDR3 is TGTGCCAGCAGTTACTCGAGGGCCCCGGGACATACGCAGTATTTT. Translated: CASSYSRAPGHTQYF.

V gene TRBV24-1 combines with J gene TRBJ2-5, with D possibly TRBD1 on 9 matching bases. The CDR3 contains 15 residues. Trimming shortened V by 7 bases and J by 1 base, and 15 bases separated the two germline ends. Germline CDR1 KGHDR, CDR2 SFDVKD. The CDR3 reads CATRGTGTSQETQYF. The DNA of the CDR3 is TGTGCCACCAGGGGGACAGGGACTAGCCAAGAGACCCAGTACTTC.

The rearrangement joins TRBV6-5 to TRBJ1-1, with 8 bases identical to TRBD1. Germline V gene lookup returns CDR1 MNHEY and CDR2 SVGAGI. After removal of 5 bases from V and 7 bases from J, the junction contained 9 bases not matched to a gene. The CDR3 runs 14 residues. DNA of the CDR3: TGTGCCAGCAGTCTGCGGACAGGGAGGAGTGAAGCTTTCTTT. This sequence encodes CASSLRTGRSEAFF.

The V call is TRBV9, the J call TRBJ1-1; 12 bases match TRBD1. This CDR3 has 17 amino acids. CDR1 and CDR2 (germline): SGDLS, YYNGEE. J gave up 6 bases and V 0 bases, and 9 bases lay outside the gene matches. The DNA for the CDR3 is TGTGCCAGCAGCGTAGGACCGGGACAGGGGGCGCCCCCTGAAGCTTTCTTT. Amino acids: CASSVGPGQGAPPEAFF.

The genes are TRBV7-9 and TRBJ2-3; 10 bases align to TRBD2. The CDR3 spans 14 residues. V lost 3 bases, J lost 14 bases, and 11 bases stayed unmatched. The germline V gene encodes CDR1 SEHNR and CDR2 FQNEAQ (reference sequence). CDR3 DNA sequence: TGTGCCAGCAGCTTTTCTAGCGGGGGAGCTCTAAGGTATTTT. This translates into CASSFSSGGALRYF.

The chain employs TRBV4-1 and TRBJ2-7; no firm D call. Germline-derived CDR1 and CDR2 are MGHRA and YSYEKL. The CDR3 is 16 residues long. V was clipped by 0 bases and J by 2 bases, with 14 bases between them. The CDR3: CASSQDNPRVPYEQYF. The CDR3 DNA is TGCGCCAGCAGCCAAGATAACCCCCGAGTACCCTACGAGCAGTACTTC.

This clone was detected once. V and J are TRBV3-1 (or the pseudogene TRBV3-2) and TRBJ2-7, with 10 nucleotides matching TRBD2. From germline, CDR1 is LGHDT and CDR2 YNNKEL (reference sequence). With 4 bases clipped from V and 3 bases from J, the junction kept 6 bases outside the gene matches. The CDR3 contains 15 residues. The CDR3 bases are TGTGCCAGCAGCCTAGGGACTAGCGTTCACTACGAGCAGTACTTC. Residues: CASSLGTSVHYEQYF.

The V and J genes are TRBV12-3 or TRBV12-4 and TRBJ1-1; 12 bases line up with TRBD1. V trimming: 6 bases; J trimming: 8 bases; junction bases outside the gene matches: 4. This CDR3 comprises 13 residues. For the CDR3, the DNA is TGTGCCAGCAGCCCCGGGACAGGGGGCGAAGCTTTCTTT. Translating it yields CASSPGTGGEAFF.

V usage is TRBV6-2 or TRBV6-3 and J usage is TRBJ1-2, with a weak D call TRBD1 (6 bases). This CDR3 region has 15 residues. Germline V gene data show CDR1 as MNHEY and CDR2 as SVGEGT. Between the trimmed V and J ends, which lost 6 bases and 2 bases, there was a span of 16 bases. CDR3 sequence reads: CASSLLDSLNYGYTF. The CDR3 region has the DNA TGTGCCAGCAGCCTACTGGACAGCTTGAACTATGGCTACACCTTC.

Only one count was recorded for this clone. V is TRBV7-9 and J is TRBJ2-1; TRBD2 aligns across 12 bases. The CDR3 sequence is 16 residues long. J gave up 10 bases and V 5 bases, and 12 bases lay outside the gene matches. Germline loops: CDR1 SEHNR, CDR2 FQNEAQ (reference sequence). The CDR3: CASSAQTSGSLREQFF. The DNA for the CDR3 is TGTGCCAGCAGCGCGCAGACTAGCGGGAGTCTCCGAGAGCAGTTCTTC.

The rearrangement links TRBV28 to TRBJ1-1; 7 bases line up with TRBD1. The CDR3 sequence is 14 residues long. Trimming took 7 bases from V and 1 from J; bases not matched to a gene: 6. Looked up from germline, CDR1 is MDHEN and CDR2 is SYDVKM. The CDR3, as DNA: TGTGCCAGCAATTTGGACAGGCGGAACACTGAAGCTTTCTTT. Protein: CASNLDRRNTEAFF. The full variable domain, with the rest looked up from reference TRBV28 and TRBJ1-1, is DVKVTQSSRYLVKRTGEKVFLECVQDMDHENMFWYRQDPGLGLRLIYFSYDVKMKEKGDIPEGYSVSREKKERFSLILESASTNQTSMYLCASNLDRRNTEAFFGQGTRLTVV.

The chain links TRBV2 to TRBJ1-1, with 11 nucleotides matching TRBD1. J gave up 8 bases and V 6 bases, and 5 bases lay outside the gene matches. The CDR3 spans 13 residues. Looked up from germline, CDR1 is SNHLY and CDR2 is FYNNEI. The CDR3 region has the DNA TGTGCCAGCAGGGGGACAGGGGGTGGAGAAGCTTTCTTT. Its translation is CASRGTGGGEAFF.

The chain combines TRBV27 with TRBJ2-5; TRBD2 matches at 10 bases. The V and J ends lost 6 bases and 5 bases, in that order; junction bases with no gene match: 6. The CDR3 runs 14 residues. The germline V gene has CDR1 MNHEY and CDR2 SMNVEV (reference sequence). CDR3 protein: CASRSIAGGETQYF. CDR3 sequence (DNA): TGTGCCAGCAGGTCCATAGCGGGAGGCGAGACCCAGTACTTC.

The genes are TRBV27 and TRBJ1-6, with D possibly being TRBD1 (5 bases). The V end lost 4 bases, the J end lost 9 bases, and 13 bases lay between the germline ends. Germline V CDR1 and CDR2: MNHEY, SMNVEV (reference sequence). The CDR3 has 14 residues. The CDR3 DNA reads as TGTGCCAGCAGTTGGCAGGGTGTTAGTTCACCCCTCCACTTT. This translates into CASSWQGVSSPLHF.

The J gene is TRBJ2-1, the V gene TRBV15, with 9 bases identical to TRBD2. The CDR3 covers 18 residues. CDR1 is LNHNV, CDR2 YYDKDF, per germline (reference sequence). J was trimmed by 2 bases and V by 0 bases; bases with no gene match: 8. CDR3 nucleotide sequence: TGTGCCACCAGCAGAGATGTTCCCATAGCGGGAGCCTACAATGAGCAGTTCTTC. This sequence encodes CATSRDVPIAGAYNEQFF.

The chain recombines TRBV7-3 with TRBJ2-2; D is unresolved. CDR1 and CDR2 (germline): SGHTA, FQGTGA. The CDR3 spans 16 residues. The V gene lost 4 bases and the J gene lost 2 bases, with 14 bases spanning the gap. The CDR3 bases are TGTGCCAGCAGCTATGGGATAGAGGTTAACACCGGGGAGCTGTTTTTT. Translated, it gives CASSYGIEVNTGELFF.

The rearrangement uses TRBV10-2 and TRBJ1-4; D unclear. The CDR3 loop spans 12 amino acids. Per the germline V gene, CDR1 is WSHSY and CDR2 is SAAADI. The ends were cut back, 7 bases at V and 0 bases at J, with 3 bases in the middle. The CDR3 DNA reads as TGCGCCAGCACAGCAACTAATGAAAAACTGTTTTTT. It yields the protein CASTATNEKLFF.